This passage covers 14 T cell receptor beta chains from one sample sequenced in a study of T cell responses to AZD1222 COVID-19 vaccine. Sequenced by immunoSEQ multiplex PCR; TCRdb stores in-frame clones only, minus some. The profile shows 100,000 to 150,000 clones, about 90% of them singletons. Sequenced here: peripheral blood, sampled on day 0 of AZD1222 vaccination. These receptors were collected from an adult in good health.

The rearrangement links TRBV4-1 to TRBJ2-7; D is unresolved. Germline V lookup: CDR1 MGHRA, CDR2 YSYEKL. The CDR3 consists of 11 residues. Trimming pared 4 bases from V and 4 bases from J, leaving 5 bases between. CDR3 DNA: TGCGCCAGCAGCCGCGGTTACGAGCAGTACTTC. This sequence encodes CASSRGYEQYF.

The chain recombines TRBV3-1 (or the pseudogene TRBV3-2) with TRBJ2-5; 9 positions match TRBD2. CDR3 size: 15 residues. Unmatched junction bases numbered 2, after V lost 1 base and J lost 2 bases. From germline, CDR1 is LGHDT and CDR2 YNNKEL (reference sequence). The CDR3 DNA sequence: TGTGCCAGCAGCCAAGTTACTAGCGGGCAAGAGACCCAGTACTTC. Its protein product is CASSQVTSGQETQYF.

The V call is TRBV6-5, the J call TRBJ1-1; D unclear. Germline CDR1 and CDR2: MNHEY and SVGAGI. Trimming shortened V by 1 base and J by 1 base, and 4 bases separated the two germline ends. The CDR3 totals 13 residues. The CDR3 here is CASSYFGNTEAFF. The DNA of the CDR3 is TGTGCCAGCAGTTACTTTGGGAACACTGAAGCTTTCTTT.

The rearrangement joins TRBV4-1 to TRBJ2-4; D is ambiguous. V lost 1 base and J 5 bases, leaving 9 bases between the germline ends. In germline, CDR1 is MGHRA, CDR2 YSYEKL. The CDR3 totals 14 residues. CDR3 residues: CASSQAHRQNIQYF. CDR3 nucleotide sequence: TGCGCCAGCAGCCAAGCGCACAGACAAAACATTCAGTACTTC.

The chain employs TRBV6-5 and TRBJ1-3; D is perhaps TRBD1 (6 bases). The length of the CDR3 is 15 residues. Germline V gene lookup returns CDR1 MNHEY and CDR2 SVGAGI. Deletions cut 7 bases from V and 0 bases from J, with 13 bases between. The CDR3 DNA reads TGTGCCAGCACCAGGGACATTTACTCTGGAAACACCATATATTTT. Translated, it gives CASTRDIYSGNTIYF.

The chain employs TRBV4-3 and TRBJ2-7; the match to TRBD1 covers 8 bases. Germline CDR1 and CDR2: LGHNA and YSLEER. The CDR3 contains 17 residues. Germline trimming cut 5 bases from V and 3 bases from J; bases unmatched to any gene: 15. The CDR3 reads CASSLGATGQGSYEQYF. The CDR3 DNA reads as TGCGCCAGCAGCTTGGGGGCCACCGGACAGGGTAGCTACGAGCAGTACTTC.

This chain joins TRBV19 and TRBJ1-2; no definite D call. The germline V gene encodes CDR1 LNHDA and CDR2 SQIVND (reference sequence). This CDR3 has 15 amino acids. V lost 4 bases and J 3 bases, leaving 15 bases between the germline ends. The CDR3 DNA sequence: TGTGCCAGTAGTACCCTCGGGGATTTTGACTATGGCTACACCTTC. Protein product: CASSTLGDFDYGYTF.

The rearrangement joins TRBV9 to TRBJ2-1, with D tentatively TRBD2 (6 bases). Between the trimmed V and J ends, which lost 2 bases and 4 bases, there was a span of 13 bases. In germline, CDR1 is SGDLS, CDR2 YYNGEE. There are 15 residues in the CDR3. CDR3 DNA: TGTGCCAGCAGCGTTACGGGACTTCCTTACAATGAGCAGTTCTTC. Residues: CASSVTGLPYNEQFF.

The J gene is TRBJ1-2, the V gene TRBV4-3; perhaps TRBD1 as D (6 bases). CDR3 length equals 16 residues. Trimming stripped 0 bases from V and 4 bases from J, with 15 bases between. Germline V lookup: CDR1 LGHNA, CDR2 YSLEER. CDR3 in DNA: TGCGCCAGCAGCCAAGATCGAGCAGGGGTGGTCTATGGCTACACCTTC. As protein: CASSQDRAGVVYGYTF.

The CDR3 loop is CASSPDFYGYTF. CDR3 in DNA: TGTGCCAGCAGTCCCGATTTCTATGGCTACACCTTC. This chain links TRBV28 with TRBJ1-2; D not certain. The CDR3 consists of 12 residues. The germline V gene encodes CDR1 MDHEN and CDR2 SYDVKM. The V end was cut by 5 bases, the J end by 4 bases, with 8 bases between.

The chain couples TRBV9 to TRBJ2-3, with D perhaps TRBD2 (6 bases). CDR1 is SGDLS and CDR2 is YYNGEE in the germline V gene. Trimming took 0 bases from V and 2 from J, leaving 10 bases between them. The CDR3 spans 15 residues. The DNA of the CDR3 is TGTGCCAGCAGCGTAGAAGGAGGGATCACAGATACGCAGTATTTT. Protein sequence: CASSVEGGITDTQYF.

V usage is TRBV13 and J usage is TRBJ1-5; D is undetermined. The CDR3 sequence is 15 residues long. Germline CDR1 PRHDT, CDR2 FYEKMQ (reference sequence). Trimming took 0 bases from V and 2 from J, leaving 8 bases between them. The CDR3 reads CASSLGATGNQPQHF. CDR3 bases: TGTGCCAGCAGCTTAGGAGCGACTGGCAATCAGCCCCAGCATTTT.

The chain employs TRBV27 and TRBJ2-7; D gene ambiguous. The CDR3 has 14 amino acids. V dropped 4 bases and J dropped 5 bases, with 15 bases sitting between them. Per the germline V gene, CDR1 is MNHEY and CDR2 is SMNVEV (reference sequence). The CDR3 here is CASSYGLGFDEQYF. CDR3 DNA: TGTGCCAGCAGTTACGGTCTAGGATTCGACGAGCAGTACTTC.

V usage is TRBV13 and J usage is TRBJ2-2; TRBD2 aligns across 7 bases. With V trimmed by 0 bases and J by 2 bases, 12 bases remained unmatched. Germline loops: CDR1 PRHDT, CDR2 FYEKMQ (reference sequence). The CDR3 covers 19 residues. CDR3 DNA: TGTGCCAGCAGCTTAGGCGCCACGGCTTCTAGCGGAAACACCGGGGAGCTGTTTTTT. Its protein product is CASSLGATASSGNTGELFF. Full variable domain (rest looked up from reference TRBV13 and TRBJ2-2): AAGVIQSPRHLIKEKRETATLKCYPIPRHDTVYWYQQGPGQDPQFLISFYEKMQSDKGSIPDRFSAQQFSDYHSELNMSSLELGDSALYFCASSLGATASSGNTGELFFGEGSRLTVL.